This paragraph covers one TCR beta chain sequence. Its antigen is not yet known. Base qualities are missing; no much larger clone stands one base away. Libraries were made using PCR. Sequencing was performed on an Illumina HiSeq 2500. Unique molecular identifiers were incorporated into TCR beta cDNA libraries to reduce PCR and sequencing biases. Roughly 0.5 million cDNA molecules were obtained per 1 to 10 million input T cells, so each molecule approximated one T cell. The patient libraries were prepared and sequenced with the same protocol used for the earlier healthy control dataset. Within a given batch, samples were prepared together, multiplexed and sequenced on the same HiSeq lane. In the paper's pipeline: MIGEC handled the raw barcoded reads, throwing out single-read molecular identifier groups before consensus assembly and CDR3 extraction. Clonotype tables were post-analysed with VDJtools, and diversity was normalized by down-sampling all datasets to the smallest sample size. To correct batch-related cross-sample contamination, repertoire overlap clustering matched CDR3 amino acid sequences but not nucleotide sequences. TCRdb's own reprocessing of the public reads used fastp at Q25 and MiXCR and kept productive beta chains. Identical CDR3 protein sequences are pooled into one entry, listed with their most common genes and DNA. The V and J calls follow TCRdb's processing rather than the paper's. In all, the sample holds approximately 730,000 distinct CDR3 sequences, and about half of those were seen once. The ten largest account for 4% to 5% of the sample.

TCR beta repertoires were profiled from peripheral blood of about a dozen young patients with multiple sclerosis to demonstrate the VDJtools post-analysis software. The multiple sclerosis patients were children and adolescents between about 6 and 15 years of age. From a lookup of the germline V gene, CDR1 and CDR2 are MDHEN and SYDVKM. The CDR3 has 14 amino acids, counting the end cysteine and phenylalanine. The read is trimmed to its CDR3 DNA, 42 bases read in frame from base 1. The V and J ends are trimmed by 3 bases and 1 base, leaving 9 bases between them. These data are taken from a study of post-analysis software for immune sequencing data (dated by TCRdb to the mid-2010s). General notes on the study: Relapsing-remitting, secondary progressive and progressive-relapsing multiple sclerosis were recorded as disease courses, and subtype annotation was lacking for some patients. The patient repertoires were compared against 11 previously published healthy control repertoires obtained from donors aged roughly 6 to 28 years. A subset of samples was prepared in parallel using single-end sample barcoding, then pooled and co-amplified after Illumina adapter ligation. Here is what the overall study found, with its caveats: Normalized Chao1 diversity was significantly lower in multiple sclerosis patients than controls, suggesting substantial peripheral T-cell clonal expansion. Direct clustering with F measure showed strong co-clustering of samples prepared in the same batch, prompting a batch-effect correction. The control group was slightly older than the multiple sclerosis patient group. Patients showed significantly higher frequencies than controls for a handful of TRBV segments, among them TRBV5-6, TRBV5-1 and TRBV20-1.

The sequence was collected from a girl aged 5-17 years with multiple sclerosis. Recombination linked TRBV28 to TRBJ1-2; TRBD1 is a weak D gene call, 5 bases matching. The sequencing input was blood. CDR3 sequence: CASSFGTDNYGYTF. The nucleotide sequence is TGTGCCAGCAGTTTCGGGACGGATAACTATGGCTACACCTTC.